The entry below describes one TCR beta chain. Its antigen is not known. The data were taken from a study of cytomegalovirus exposure and HLA in healthy donors. Findings and limits, study-wide: A later analysis linked a missense DCLRE1C variant to TCR beta V- and J-gene trimming. Later, an analysis found that common viral pathogens appeared to be linked with several of the most significant clusters. The study had only CMV serostatus as immune exposure information. Analyzed later, most CMV-associated TCR beta chains appeared HLA-restricted.

PCR amplification relied on 60 Vbeta primers (plus 13 Jbeta primers). TCRdb's table, derived via immunoSEQ multiplex PCR, lists solely in-frame clones and lacks some. The sample includes approximately 150,000 clones, approximately 80% of them seen just once. The sequencing input was PBMCs. The clonotype was recovered from a woman aged 40-49 years in good health and CMV-seronegative.

CDR3: CASSLRQSNTGELFF. Here the CDR3 DNA reads TGTGCCAGCAGTTTAAGACAGTCGAACACCGGGGAGCTGTTTTTT. This chain joins TRBV28 and TRBJ2-2; D may be TRBD1 (5 bases). Trimming removed 2 bases from V and 0 bases from J, with 7 bases in between. The germline gives CDR1 MDHEN, CDR2 SYDVKM. The CDR3 runs to 15 residues.